This record concerns one TCR beta chain sequence. Germline V gives CDR1 DFQATT, CDR2 SNEGSKA (reference sequence). There are 14 residues in the CDR3. The ends were cut back, 8 bases at V and 2 bases at J, with 19 bases in the middle. The data belong to a study of blood T cells in healthy people across ages. Then a second PCR, running roughly 7 to 12 cycles, was carried out with a sample-barcoded 5' primer and a J-beta primer mix. In TCRdb, the 5' RACE reads were re-called with MiXCR into one record per CDR3 protein. The repertoire consists of approximately 810,000 distinct CDR3 sequences, with around 30% occurring once and the leading ten covering 15% to 20%.

The chain joins TRBV20-1 to TRBJ2-7; either TRBD1 or TRBD2 may supply D (6 bases each). The sequencing sample was made of blood. This clonotype was sampled from an elderly woman in good health. The CDR3 protein is CSPGMGGSTYEQYF. CDR3 coding DNA: TGCAGTCCGGGGATGGGGGGCTCCACCTACGAGCAGTACTTC.